The clone carrying this TCR beta chain has only a few counts. Its antigen remains unidentified. The record originates from a study of identical twins. General observations from the study: Researchers reported weaker excess twin sharing in beta out-of-frame sequences. Whereas memory repertoires showed no such difference, abundant cord blood beta clonotypes carried fewer insertions. When twins shared out-of-frame alpha sequences, those sequences had excess low generation probability.

The CDR3 extends over 14 amino acids. V dropped 4 bases and J dropped 0 bases, with 9 bases sitting between them. Germline CDR1 is SGHRS and CDR2 is YFSETQ. TCRdb reanalysed the 5' RACE reads using MiXCR and keeps one entry per CDR3 protein. The table has approximately 1.8 million distinct CDR3 sequences, under 35% seen once. Among all donors, each was a healthy Caucasian. The rearrangement uses TRBV5-1 and TRBJ2-3; D remains unclear. This TCR derives from a newborn girl in good health. The sample consisted of cord blood. The CDR3 coding sequence is TGCGCCAGCAGCCCCGCGGACAGCACAGATACGCAGTATTTT. Protein product: CASSPADSTDTQYF.